This record looks at one TCR beta chain sequence and its context. The antigen remains undetermined. Trimming pared 4 bases from V and 0 bases from J, leaving 15 bases between. The CDR3 runs to 16 residues. Germline V gives CDR1 SGHTA, CDR2 FQGNSA. Regarding time point: persistent/refractory GD, antithyroid drugs over 5 years with positive TRAb. After RNA was extracted from PBMCs, the TCR library was made from it. This entry is derived from a study of regulatory T cells in long-lasting Graves disease. General study points: There was favoring of TRBV28, TRBJ1-2 and TRBJ2-5 in persistent disease.

Both iRepertoire HTBI primers and Arm-PCR of CDR3 regions were used to build the TCR beta libraries. A single record per CDR3 protein comes from TCRdb applying MiXCR to the multiplex PCR reads. The table lists fewer than 400,000 distinct CDR3 sequences, around 20% of them singletons. The J gene is TRBJ1-1, the V gene TRBV7-2; TRBD1 might be the D (6 bases). The clonotype originates from a female donor with Graves disease. The sequencing used peripheral blood mononuclear cells (PBMCs), collected when the disease was refractory, from a patient treated with antithyroid drugs. The CDR3 protein is CASSSGWGHLNTEAFF. CDR3 sequence (DNA): TGTGCCAGCAGCTCGGGCTGGGGACACTTGAACACTGAAGCTTTCTTT.